The rows below give T cell receptor beta chains drawn from one sample of a study of T cell changes during pregnancy in multiple sclerosis. The method was immunoSEQ multiplex PCR; TCRdb's version includes in-frame clones alone and lacks a portion of them. The sample shows roughly 75,000 clones, approximately 94% of them seen only once. The sequenced sample was peripheral blood, obtained after pregnancy. These receptors were collected from a female donor in good health, enrolled as a control in a pregnancy study. CDR3s include the opening cysteine and the closing phenylalanine or tryptophan. The D gene is left open where the match is weak. Rows may omit the clone size; those that give it use once, few, many or a size class.

-	TRBV15	TRBJ2-2	-	14	TGTGCCACCTCCCTGGGAGCGAACACCGGGGAGCTGTTTTTT	CATSLGANTGELFF
-	TRBV27	TRBJ1-2	TRBD1	15	TGTGCCAGCAGTTTACAGGGGGCGCGCGGCTATGGCTACACCTTC	CASSLQGARGYGYTF
-	TRBV2	TRBJ1-2	TRBD1	13	TGTGCCAGCAGCACCCGAGGACAGGGGCTAGCCACCTTC	CASSTRGQGLATF
-	TRBV11-2	TRBJ1-1	-	14	TGTGCCAGCAGCTTAGGCCATCAACCCACTGAAGCTTTTTTT	CASSLGHQPTEAFF
-	TRBV18	TRBJ1-1	-	15	TGTGCCAGCTCACCACCGGCAGGTTTGGGCACTGAAGCTTTCTTT	CASSPPAGLGTEAFF
-	TRBV6-1	TRBJ2-1	TRBD2	15	TGTGCCAGCAGTGAATTTGCGGGGGGGGGCAATGAGCAGTTCTTC	CASSEFAGGGNEQFF
-	TRBV27	TRBJ2-3	-	15	TGTGCCAGCAGATTTGGCGGGGGCAACCCAAATACGCAGTATTTT	CASRFGGGNPNTQYF
-	TRBV18	TRBJ2-3	TRBD2	15	TGTGCCAGCTCACGGACTAGCGGGAACACAGATACGCAGTATTTT	CASSRTSGNTDTQYF
-	TRBV6-5	TRBJ2-3	-	14	TGTGCCAGCAGTCCGGGACAAGTAACAGATACGCAGTATTTT	CASSPGQVTDTQYF
once	TRBV2	TRBJ2-1	TRBD1	13	TGTGCCAGCAGGACACAGGGGTTGAATGAGCAGTTCTTC	CASRTQGLNEQFF
-	TRBV6-6	TRBJ2-3	-	15	TGTGCCAGCAGTTACTCGATGGGGAGTTCAGATACGCAGTATTTT	CASSYSMGSSDTQYF
-	TRBV18	TRBJ1-1	TRBD1	16	TGTGCCAGCTCCCTAGGGGGCTTAACAGGGGGCACTGAAGCTTTCTTT	CASSLGGLTGGTEAFF
-	TRBV5-1	TRBJ2-1	TRBD2	16	TGCGCCAGCAGCCCCGGGACTAGCGGGAGTGGTAATGAGCAGTTCTTC	CASSPGTSGSGNEQFF
-	TRBV7-9	TRBJ1-6	TRBD1	17	TGTGCCAGCAGCTTATCCGCCCAGGGGGCAGTGAATTCACCCCTCCACTTT	CASSLSAQGAVNSPLHF